Each of the 13 T cell receptor beta chains below was sequenced from the same sample in a study of read filtering for tumor transcriptome and immune sequencing. Molecular barcoded adaptors covering alpha/delta and beta/gamma chains were used on approximately 400 ng RNA. TCRdb re-called the reads through MiXCR, storing one row per CDR3 protein. Here the sample spans nearly 60,000 distinct CDR3 sequences, roughly an eighth being singletons. Material: a population of CD138-negative cells sorted from bone marrow. All receptors derive from a donor at least 40 years old with multiple myeloma.

This clonotype was recorded many times. V and J are TRBV6-6 and TRBJ2-5; 11 bases fit TRBD1. With V trimmed by 4 bases and J by 4 bases, 2 bases remained unmatched. The CDR3 runs 14 residues. Germline V lookup: CDR1 MNHNY, CDR2 SVGAGI (reference sequence). CDR3 nucleotide sequence: TGTGCCAGCAGTTCGGGACAGGGGGGAGAGACCCAGTACTTC. It translates to CASSSGQGGETQYF.

In its sample, this clonotype was seen many times. The CDR3: CASSLSGGGAVDTQYF. CDR3 sequence (DNA): TGTGCCAGCAGCTTATCTGGCGGGGGGGCCGTGGATACGCAGTATTTT. The chain combines TRBV7-9 with TRBJ2-3, with 9 bases that match TRBD2. The CDR3 loop spans 16 amino acids. J gave up 6 bases and V 2 bases, and 9 bases lay outside the gene matches. CDR1 is SEHNR, CDR2 FQNEAQ, per germline (reference sequence).

The chain carries TRBV5-6 and TRBJ2-4, with D perhaps matching TRBD1 (5 bases). The ends were cut back, 4 bases at V and 0 bases at J, with 17 bases in the middle. CDR3 length: 17 amino acids. CDR1 and CDR2 from the germline V gene are SGHDT and YYEEEE. In DNA form, the CDR3 reads TGTGCCAGCAGCCGGCCGACAGCCACCACAGCCAAAAACATTCAGTACTTC. Its translation is CASSRPTATTAKNIQYF.

This clonotype was seen ten or more times. The chain has TRBV4-1 and TRBJ2-2; 9 nucleotides agree with TRBD2. The CDR3 totals 16 residues. Losses at the gene ends were 5 bases for V and 5 bases for J; bases not matched to a gene: 9. Germline V gives CDR1 MGHRA, CDR2 YSYEKL. The chain's CDR3 is CASSLPTSGGTGELFF. The CDR3 bases are TGCGCCAGCAGCTTACCGACTAGCGGTGGGACCGGGGAGCTGTTTTTT.

Remarks on this clonotype: A far larger clone is one base from this, pointing to a likely read error. The V call is TRBV7-3, the J call TRBJ2-4; 10 bases map to TRBD2. Trimming cost V 3 bases and J 4 bases; bases outside gene matches: 3. CDR1 and CDR2 (germline): SGHTA, FQGTGA. The CDR3 has 15 residues. CDR3 protein: CASSLGLAWKNIQYF. The CDR3 DNA reads as TGTGCCAGCAGCTTGGGACTAGCGTGGAAAAACATTCAGTACTTC.

Comment on this clonotype: A read error may explain this, as a much larger clone is one base away. This chain uses TRBV20-1 with TRBJ1-5; D gene ambiguous. Germline V gene sequence: CDR1 DFQATT, CDR2 SNEGSKA (reference sequence). The CDR3 length is 16 residues. CDR3 protein: CSASPEVWDSNQPQRF. The CDR3 nucleotides read TGCAGTGCTAGTCCAGAGGTGTGGGATAGCAATCAGCCCCAGCGTTTT.

This clonotype has at least ten counts. The chain couples TRBV6-2 or TRBV6-3 to TRBJ2-1, with 7 bases that match TRBD1. Trimming removed 8 bases from V and 4 bases from J; junction bases left unmatched: 5. Germline V gene lookup returns CDR1 MNHEY and CDR2 SVGEGT. The CDR3 contains 13 residues. The CDR3 is CASDRALYNEQFF. The CDR3 DNA follows: TGTGCCAGCGACAGGGCCCTGTACAATGAGCAGTTCTTC.

The sample holds many counts of this clonotype. The chain uses TRBV29-1 and TRBJ2-1; no clear D. Germline V gives CDR1 SQVTM, CDR2 ANQGSEA. V lost 5 bases and J 1 base, leaving 9 bases between the germline ends. This CDR3 contains 13 residues. CDR3 nucleotides: TGCAGCGTTCTTGGCTGGTCCTACAATGAGCAGTTCTTC. Translated, it gives CSVLGWSYNEQFF.

The sample holds many counts of this clonotype. The chain joins TRBV29-1 to TRBJ1-4, with D tentatively TRBD1 (5 bases). Germline V CDR1 and CDR2: SQVTM, ANQGSEA. CDR3 length equals 15 residues. V lost 4 bases to trimming and J lost 6 bases, with 18 bases between them. The CDR3 sequence: CSVGGQGSVDEKLFF. The CDR3 nucleotides are TGCAGCGTTGGGGGCCAGGGCTCTGTGGATGAAAAACTGTTTTTT.

This clonotype was seen repeatedly, ten times or more. CDR3 DNA sequence: TGCGCCAGCACCAGAGGTTTTCAGGGACTAGCGGGGGTTTCCTACAATGAGCAGTTCTTC. It specifies CASTRGFQGLAGVSYNEQFF. The chain has TRBV4-1 and TRBJ2-1; 14 nucleotides line up with TRBD2. J gave up 1 base and V 7 bases, and 15 bases lay outside the gene matches. The germline V gene encodes CDR1 MGHRA and CDR2 YSYEKL. The CDR3 spans 20 residues.

This clonotype came up many times. J is TRBJ2-5 and V is TRBV6-2 or TRBV6-3; D is ambiguous. Between the trimmed V and J ends, which lost 6 bases and 4 bases, there was a span of 21 bases. This CDR3 comprises 16 residues. Germline assignment: CDR1 MNHEY and CDR2 SVGEGT. The CDR3 coding sequence is TGTGCCAGCAGAACCCTCCGCTCCTTAAAGAGAGAGACCCAGTACTTC. Amino acid sequence: CASRTLRSLKRETQYF.

The rearrangement uses TRBV5-1 and TRBJ1-1; TRBD1 agrees at 8 bases. The germline gives CDR1 SGHRS, CDR2 YFSETQ. The trim removed 3 bases at V and 9 bases at J, leaving 10 bases unmatched. CDR3 length: 14 amino acids. For the CDR3, the DNA is TGCGCCAGCAGCTCAGGGCAGGGGGCTTTGAAAGCTTTCTTT. It encodes CASSSGQGALKAFF.

At least ten counts were recorded for this clonotype. The V and J genes are TRBV2 and TRBJ1-5; D gene uncertain. Germline CDR1 reads SNHLY; CDR2 reads FYNNEI. There are 13 residues in the CDR3. Deletions cut 8 bases from V and 3 bases from J, with 11 bases between. CDR3 in amino acids: CASSFTLNQPQHF. CDR3 coding DNA: TGTGCCAGCTCCTTCACCCTCAATCAGCCCCAGCATTTT.